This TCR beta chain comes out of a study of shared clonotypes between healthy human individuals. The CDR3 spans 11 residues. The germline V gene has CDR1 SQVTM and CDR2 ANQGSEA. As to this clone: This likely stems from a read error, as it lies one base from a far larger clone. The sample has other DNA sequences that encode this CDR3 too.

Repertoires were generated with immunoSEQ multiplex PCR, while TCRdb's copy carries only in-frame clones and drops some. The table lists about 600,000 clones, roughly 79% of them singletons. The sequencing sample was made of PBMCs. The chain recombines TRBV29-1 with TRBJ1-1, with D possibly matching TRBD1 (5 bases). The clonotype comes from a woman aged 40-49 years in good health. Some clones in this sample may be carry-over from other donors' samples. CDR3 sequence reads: CSVAGNTEASF. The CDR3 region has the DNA TGCAGCGTTGCAGGGAACACTGAAGCTTCCTTT.